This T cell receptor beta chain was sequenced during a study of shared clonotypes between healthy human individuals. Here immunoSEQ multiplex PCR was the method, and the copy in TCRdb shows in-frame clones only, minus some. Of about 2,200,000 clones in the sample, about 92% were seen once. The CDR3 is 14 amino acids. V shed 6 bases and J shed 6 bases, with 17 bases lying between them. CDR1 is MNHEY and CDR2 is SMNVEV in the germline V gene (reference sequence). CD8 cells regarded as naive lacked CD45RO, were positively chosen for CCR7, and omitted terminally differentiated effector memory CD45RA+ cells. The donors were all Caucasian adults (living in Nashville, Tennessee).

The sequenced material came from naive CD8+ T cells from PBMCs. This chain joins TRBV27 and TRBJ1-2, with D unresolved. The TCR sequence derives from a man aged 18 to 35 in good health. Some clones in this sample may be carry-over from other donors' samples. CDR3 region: CASSPAGPLHGYTF. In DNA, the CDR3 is TGTGCCAGCAGCCCCGCAGGTCCATTACATGGCTACACCTTC.